The following is a T cell receptor beta chain sequence with its context. No antigen is known for it. One base away there is no much larger clone; base qualities are not given. This sample is drawn from a study of T-cell reconstitution after alpha-beta-depleted transplantation in children (dated by TCRdb to 2015 to 2016). In terms of the full investigation: The study quantitatively tracked T-cell immune reconstitution after TCRalphabeta/CD19-depleted allogeneic hematopoietic cell transplantation in children using TCR repertoire profiling.

V loses 5 bases, J loses 8 bases, and the germline ends lie 15 bases apart. The CDR3 has 13 amino acids, counting the end cysteine and phenylalanine. The kept DNA is CDR3 alone, 39 bases in frame from the first base. The germline V gene gives CDR1 as SQVTM and CDR2 as ANQGSEA. The library was prepared using PCR. Sequencing instrument: Illumina HiSeq 2500. Molecular barcoding was employed in the preparation of TCR libraries, with unique molecular identifiers being used to normalize TCRbeta repertoire quantification. TCRdb ran its own pipeline on the public reads, namely fastp trimming at Q25 and MiXCR clone calling, and kept in-frame beta chains. Rows with a matching CDR3 protein are joined into one entry that keeps the most common DNA and genes. Within this sample are about 610,000 distinct CDR3 sequences, with approximately 10% of them counted one time only. Clones ranked in the top ten supply less than 4.5% of the sample.

The sequence came from a human donor who donated a stem cell graft to a child with acute myeloid leukemia. The chain couples TRBV29-1 to TRBJ1-4; the D gene is possibly TRBD1, with 5 bases matching. The sequenced sample was PBMCs from the stem cell graft donor, obtained from the stem cell graft. At the DNA level, the sequence is TGCAGCGTTCTCCTACCCGAGGGGGAAAAACTGTTTTTT. Its product reads: CSVLLPEGEKLFF.